These T cell receptor beta chains were read from a single sample in a study of T cell changes during pregnancy in multiple sclerosis. Profiling relied on immunoSEQ multiplex PCR, and the TCRdb table lists in-frame clones only, not all of them. The data show just over 60,000 clones, with about 92% seen just once and about 2.9% held by the top ten. Sequenced material: peripheral blood, taken in the second trimester of pregnancy. The receptors shown here come from a female donor in good health, enrolled as a control in a pregnancy study. CDR3s include the opening cysteine and the closing phenylalanine or tryptophan. The D gene is left open where the match is weak. Only part of the rows carry a size: once, few, many, or a class if the clone is expanded.

>-|TRBJ2-6|TRBV30|TRBD2
CAWSPLAARPGANVLTF
TGTGCCTGGAGTCCTCTAGCGGCCAGACCCGGGGCCAACGTCCTGACTTTC
>-|TRBJ2-3|TRBV19|TRBD2
CASSQAGLTDTQYF
TGTGCCAGTAGTCAAGCGGGACTCACAGATACGCAGTATTTT
>once|TRBJ1-5|TRBV27|-
CASSLGGGQPQHF
TGTGCCAGCAGTTTGGGCGGGGGCCAGCCCCAGCATTTT
>once|TRBJ2-7|TRBV28|-
CASTPAHGADEQYF
TGTGCCAGCACCCCCGCACACGGTGCGGACGAGCAGTACTTC
>-|TRBJ1-1|TRBV28|TRBD1
CASRYTGGRNTEAFF
TGTGCCAGCAGGTATACAGGGGGAAGGAACACTGAAGCTTTCTTT
>-|TRBJ2-1|TRBV7-9|TRBD2
CASSLSGEYNEQFF
TGTGCCAGCAGTCTCAGCGGGGAATACAATGAGCAGTTCTTC
>-|TRBJ2-1|TRBV7-2|TRBD2
CASSLAAGTSGRAGEQFF
TGTGCCAGCAGCTTAGCAGCCGGGACTAGCGGGAGGGCGGGTGAGCAGTTCTTC
>-|TRBJ2-1|TRBV10-1|TRBD1
CASSESGSGGYNEQFF
TGCGCCAGCAGTGAGTCGGGGTCAGGGGGTTACAATGAGCAGTTCTTC
>-|TRBJ2-7|TRBV4-3|-
CASSQDPGWEQYF
TGCGCCAGCAGCCAAGATCCAGGGTGGGAGCAGTACTTC
>once|TRBJ2-1|TRBV11-3|-
CASSLVEGDEQFF
TGTGCCAGCAGCTTAGTAGAGGGCGATGAGCAGTTCTTC
>many|TRBJ2-1|TRBV6-4|-
CASSGGEGSNEQFF
TGTGCCAGCAGTGGGGGAGAAGGATCCAATGAGCAGTTCTTC
>-|TRBJ2-1|TRBV5-1|TRBD2
CASSLGGGGAYNEQFF
TGCGCCAGCAGCTTGGGTGGCGGGGGTGCATACAATGAGCAGTTCTTC
>-|TRBJ1-1|TRBV18|TRBD1
CASSPRDRSSLEAFF
TGTGCCAGCTCACCCCGGGACAGGAGCTCCCTGGAAGCTTTCTTT
>once|TRBJ1-5|TRBV6-5|TRBD1
CASSRDSEGNQPQHF
TGTGCCAGCAGCCGGGACAGTGAGGGCAATCAGCCCCAGCATTTT
>-|TRBJ2-2|TRBV19|TRBD1
CASSKGTGYGGELFF
TGTGCCAGTAGTAAAGGGACAGGGTACGGCGGGGAGCTGTTTTTT
>-|TRBJ2-7|TRBV29-1|TRBD2
CSAPTSGRALSWEQYF
TGCAGCGCTCCGACTAGCGGGAGGGCCCTATCCTGGGAGCAGTACTTC
>once|TRBJ2-7|TRBV15|-
CATSRERGEQYF
TGTGCCACCAGCCGAGAACGGGGCGAGCAGTACTTC
>once|TRBJ2-2|TRBV4-1|TRBD2
CASSHQEAPGSGRFAGELFF
TGCGCCAGCAGCCACCAGGAGGCACCAGGTAGCGGGAGATTTGCCGGGGAGCTGTTTTTT
>-|TRBJ2-1|TRBV30|-
CAWSPQGNEQFF
TGTGCCTGGAGCCCTCAGGGTAATGAGCAGTTCTTC
>-|TRBJ2-7|TRBV2|TRBD2
CASRRTSGGSSSYEQYF
TGTGCCAGCAGGAGGACTAGCGGGGGATCTAGCTCCTACGAGCAGTACTTC
>-|TRBJ2-7|TRBV9|-
CASSVVTYEQYF
TGTGCCAGCAGCGTAGTCACCTACGAGCAGTACTTC
>-|TRBJ2-2|TRBV7-3|TRBD2
CASSTGLAGVPGELFF
TGTGCCAGCAGCACCGGACTAGCGGGAGTACCCGGGGAGCTGTTTTTT
>-|TRBJ2-7|TRBV28|TRBD2
CASSLWGTGGSAEQYF
TGTGCCAGCAGTTTATGGGGGACTGGCGGGAGCGCCGAGCAGTACTTC
>-|TRBJ1-1|TRBV18|-
CASSPLRAPNTEAFF
TGTGCCAGCTCACCATTGAGGGCACCTAACACTGAAGCTTTCTTT
>-|TRBJ2-1|TRBV19|TRBD2
CASSIAGGPTNEQFF
TGTGCCAGTAGTATCGCGGGGGGCCCTACCAATGAGCAGTTCTTC
>-|TRBJ2-7|TRBV11-2|-
CASSPSGYEQYF
TGTGCCAGCAGCCCTTCGGGGTACGAGCAGTACTTC
>-|TRBJ2-5|TRBV15|TRBD2
CATSRGRTSVGETQYF
TGTGCCACCAGCAGAGGACGGACTAGTGTGGGAGAGACCCAGTACTTC
>-|TRBJ2-7|TRBV7-2|-
CASSPGVSYEQYF
TGTGCCAGCAGCCCAGGGGTTTCCTACGAGCAGTACTTC
>-|TRBJ2-3|TRBV29-1|TRBD2
CSVEVPLGLAGVADTQYF
TGCAGCGTTGAAGTCCCGTTGGGGCTAGCGGGAGTTGCAGATACGCAGTATTTT
>-|TRBJ1-5|TRBV28|TRBD1
CASRDRVNQPQHF
TGTGCCAGCAGGGACAGGGTCAATCAGCCCCAGCATTTT
>-|TRBJ1-1|TRBV28|-
CASSQTWGLRTEAFF
TGTGCCAGCAGCCAGACGTGGGGCCTTAGAACTGAAGCTTTCTTT
>-|TRBJ1-6|TRBV6-1|-
CASRTRTINSPLHF
TGTGCCAGCAGGACACGGACAATTAATTCACCCCTCCACTTT
>-|TRBJ2-6|TRBV27|-
CASSSGQGSSGANVLTF
TGTGCCAGCAGTTCTGGGCAGGGCAGCTCTGGGGCCAACGTCCTGACTTTC
>-|TRBJ1-4|TRBV19|TRBD1
CASSKRTGRIGEKLFF
TGTGCCAGTAGTAAGAGGACAGGTCGGATAGGGGAAAAACTGTTTTTT
>-|TRBJ1-5|TRBV7-6|-
CASSLGGRHSNQPQHF
TGTGCCAGCAGCCTTGGAGGGCGCCATAGCAATCAGCCCCAGCATTTT
>-|TRBJ1-5|TRBV7-8|TRBD1
CASSSGTGHQPQHF
TGTGCCAGCAGTTCCGGGACAGGGCATCAGCCCCAGCATTTT
>-|TRBJ1-3|TRBV6-5|-
CASSYAGFPSGNTIYF
TGTGCCAGCAGTTACGCGGGGTTCCCCTCTGGAAACACCATATATTTT
>-|TRBJ2-2|TRBV7-9|-
CASSLGVAGELFF
TGTGCCAGCAGCTTAGGAGTCGCCGGGGAGCTGTTTTTT
>-|TRBJ1-4|TRBV7-2|TRBD1
CASGGTVREKLFF
TGTGCCAGCGGGGGGACAGTGAGGGAAAAACTGTTTTTT
>-|TRBJ2-5|TRBV21-1|-
CASSKGTSGRFETQYF
TGTGCCAGCAGCAAAGGGACTAGCGGGAGGTTTGAGACCCAGTACTTC
>-|TRBJ2-7|TRBV28|TRBD2
CASSPKTSLTSYEQYF
TGTGCCAGCAGTCCCAAGACTAGCTTGACCTCCTACGAGCAGTACTTC
>-|TRBJ2-3|TRBV7-9|-
CASSLGVSTDTQYF
TGTGCCAGCAGCCTCGGAGTTAGCACAGATACGCAGTATTTT
>-|TRBJ2-1|TRBV9|-
CASSVVGTADVAPSSYNEQFF
TGTGCCAGCAGCGTAGTGGGGACTGCTGACGTCGCGCCCAGCTCCTACAATGAGCAGTTCTTC
>-|TRBJ1-2|TRBV7-3|-
CASSPGGITNYGYTF
TGTGCCAGCAGCCCGGGGGGGATTACTAACTATGGCTACACCTTC
>-|TRBJ2-5|TRBV19|-
CASSRAYQETQYF
TGTGCCAGTAGTCGAGCCTACCAAGAGACCCAGTACTTC
>-|TRBJ1-6|TRBV7-9|TRBD1
CASSLQDRNNSPLHF
TGTGCCAGCAGCTTACAGGACAGGAATAATTCACCCCTCCACTTT
>-|TRBJ2-7|TRBV7-9|-
CASSLSKQGNEQYF
TGTGCCAGCAGCTTAAGCAAACAGGGAAACGAGCAGTACTTC
>-|TRBJ2-1|TRBV11-2|TRBD1
CASSLGTGGRGGEQFF
TGTGCCAGCAGCTTAGGAACAGGGGGAAGGGGCGGTGAGCAGTTCTTC
>once|TRBJ2-3|TRBV7-3|-
CASSLTGGGFTDTQYF
TGTGCCAGCAGCTTAACCGGGGGTGGCTTCACAGATACGCAGTATTTT
>-|TRBJ2-1|TRBV18|TRBD1
CASSLWTGGLGDNEQFF
TGTGCCAGCTCACTGTGGACAGGGGGCTTGGGGGACAATGAGCAGTTCTTC
>-|TRBJ2-1|TRBV7-3|-
CASSSRPSPSAPGDEQFF
TGTGCCAGCAGCTCTAGGCCCAGCCCCTCTGCGCCCGGGGATGAGCAGTTCTTC
>-|TRBJ2-2|TRBV28|-
CASRPPPRAGNTGELFF
TGTGCCAGCAGGCCCCCCCCGCGGGCAGGGAACACCGGGGAGCTGTTTTTT
>-|TRBJ2-7|TRBV4-1|TRBD2
CASSQEILPGLAARWQYF
TGCGCCAGCAGCCAAGAAATTTTACCGGGACTAGCGGCCCGCTGGCAGTACTTC
>-|TRBJ1-3|TRBV18|TRBD1
CASSPSVTRDRAVSTIYF
TGTGCCAGCTCACCGTCGGTGACCCGAGACAGGGCAGTTAGCACCATATATTTT
>-|TRBJ1-1|TRBV7-9|-
CASSLAGRGGEAFF
TGTGCCAGCAGCTTAGCGGGGAGGGGTGGGGAAGCTTTCTTT
>-|TRBJ2-1|TRBV7-8|TRBD1
CASSSPGQGSYNEQFF
TGTGCCAGCAGCTCCCCCGGACAGGGGAGTTACAATGAGCAGTTCTTC
>few|TRBJ1-1|TRBV29-1|TRBD1
CSGDRATEAFF
TGCAGCGGTGACAGGGCCACTGAAGCTTTCTTT